This TCR beta chain was recorded in a study of shared clonotypes between healthy human individuals. Study results and limitations: The study's rarefaction showed incomplete sorted-subset sequencing despite large depth. There were few donors, and this limited the genetic and exposure-history diversity represented. Generation of non-shared clonotypes was less probable than generation of clonotypes shared by all four donors.

Sequenced by immunoSEQ multiplex PCR; TCRdb stores in-frame clones only, minus some. The sample consists of 2.3 million or so clones, over 85% of them appearing once. With regard to this clone: Its antigen is not known.

The source material was naive CD4+ T cells from PBMCs. The subset: CD45RA+ positively selected. The TCR sequence derives from a young man in good health. Some clones in this sample may be carry-over from other donors' samples.

CDR3 residues: CASSPPGTGTGELFF. The CDR3 coding sequence is TGTGCCAGCTCACCGCCCGGGACAGGGACCGGGGAGCTGTTTTTT. This chain connects TRBV18 to TRBJ2-2; 9 bases match TRBD1. Per germline, CDR1 KGHSH and CDR2 LQKENI. V gave up 3 bases and J gave up 5 bases; unmatched junction bases: 4. The CDR3 is 15 amino acids. Full variable domain (rest looked up from reference TRBV18 and TRBJ2-2): NAGVMQNPRHLVRRRGQEARLRCSPMKGHSHVYWYRQLPEEGLKFMVYLQKENIIDESGMPKERFSAEFPKEGPSILRIQQVVRGDSAAYFCASSPPGTGTGELFFGEGSRLTVL.